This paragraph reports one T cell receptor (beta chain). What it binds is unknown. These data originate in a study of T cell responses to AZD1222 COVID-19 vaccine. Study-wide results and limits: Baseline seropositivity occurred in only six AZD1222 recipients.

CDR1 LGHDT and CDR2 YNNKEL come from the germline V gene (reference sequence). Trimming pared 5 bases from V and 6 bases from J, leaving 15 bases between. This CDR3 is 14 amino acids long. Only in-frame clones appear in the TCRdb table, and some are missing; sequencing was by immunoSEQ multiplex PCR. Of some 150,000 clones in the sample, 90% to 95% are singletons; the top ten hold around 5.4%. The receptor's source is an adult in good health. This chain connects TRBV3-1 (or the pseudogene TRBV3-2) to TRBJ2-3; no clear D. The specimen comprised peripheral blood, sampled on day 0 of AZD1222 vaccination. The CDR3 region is CASSSYERRDTQYF. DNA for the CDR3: TGTGCCAGCAGCTCCTACGAGCGTCGGGATACGCAGTATTTT.